This T cell receptor beta chain was found in a study of radiation and T cells in renal cell carcinoma. Notes on the study in general: In blood, top tumor clones expanded by 2 weeks, shrinking by 4.

Remarks on this clone: Its antigen remains unidentified.

As to time point: baseline pretreatment blood. Treatment given: 15 Gy SBRT to primary tumor, nephrectomy 4 weeks later. After SBRT, blood was collected at 2 and 4 weeks, plus baseline. Method: immunoSEQ multiplex PCR; TCRdb's copy keeps in-frame clones and lacks some. The data show 40,000 to 50,000 clones, around 83% seen once. Germline V CDR1 and CDR2: SGHRS, YFSETQ. V was cut by 0 bases and J by 1 base, with 7 bases left in between. CDR3 length: 14 amino acids. The sequencing used blood, collected from a patient whose treatment included radiotherapy and nephrectomy. The receptor comes from a woman in her 70s with renal cell carcinoma. This sequence joins TRBV5-1 and TRBJ2-5, with D perhaps TRBD1 (5 bases). CDR3 in DNA: TGCGCCAGCAGCTTGGAAGGGGCCCAAGAGACCCAGTACTTC. It codes for CASSLEGAQETQYF.